The 9 T cell receptor beta chains below all came from one sample that was sequenced in a study of PD-1 blockade in classical Hodgkin lymphoma. All trial patients relapsed after autologous stem cell transplantation. Libraries were prepared by immunoSEQ multiplex PCR; TCRdb keeps only in-frame clonotypes and omits some of them. The table shows just over 14,000 clones, with around 80% occurring only once. Sample: peripheral blood mononuclear cells (PBMCs), taken before the second cycle of nivolumab. These receptors were collected from a human donor with classical Hodgkin lymphoma.

This chain uses TRBV11-2 with TRBJ2-1; 11 bases match TRBD1. In germline, CDR1 is SGHAT, CDR2 FQNNGV. Germline trimming cut 6 bases from V and 10 bases from J; bases unmatched to any gene: 2. The CDR3 loop spans 12 amino acids. The CDR3 sequence: CASRGTGGEQFF. The CDR3 coding sequence is TGTGCCAGCAGAGGGACAGGGGGAGAGCAGTTCTTC.

The J gene is TRBJ2-7, the V gene TRBV7-9; 9 bases align to TRBD1. Per the germline V gene, CDR1 is SEHNR and CDR2 is FQNEAQ (reference sequence). The CDR3 covers 16 residues. The ends lost 3 bases at V and 3 bases at J; junction bases unmatched: 9. The CDR3 sequence: CASSFAVPGQGYEQYF. CDR3 nucleotide sequence: TGTGCCAGCAGCTTTGCGGTCCCGGGACAGGGCTACGAGCAGTACTTC. Based on the CDR3 plus reference TRBV7-9 and TRBJ2-7, the full variable domain is DTGVSQNPRHKITKRGQNVTFRCDPISEHNRLYWYRQTLGQGPEFLTYFQNEAQLEKSRLLSDRFSAERPKGSFSTLEIQRTEQGDSAMYLCASSFAVPGQGYEQYFGPGTRLTVT.

The chain joins TRBV5-6 to TRBJ2-5; the D is unclear. The germline CDR1 and CDR2 sequences are SGHDT and YYEEEE. V shed 0 bases and J shed 9 bases, with 15 bases lying between them. The CDR3 length is 14 residues. DNA for the CDR3: TGTGCCAGCAGCTTGGGTGGCCCCTATCCGGCCCAGTACTTC. Translated: CASSLGGPYPAQYF.

For the CDR3, the DNA is TGTGCCAGCAGCTTAAATTTGATGAACACTGAAGCTTTCTTT. Amino acid sequence: CASSLNLMNTEAFF. The chain couples TRBV11-1 to TRBJ1-1, with D unclear. CDR3 length equals 14 residues. Germline V gene data show CDR1 as SGHAT and CDR2 as FQDESV (reference sequence). V shed 2 bases and J shed 0 bases, with 7 bases lying between them.

This chain joins TRBV18 and TRBJ1-2, with D possibly TRBD1 on 6 matching bases. Germline V gene lookup returns CDR1 KGHSH and CDR2 LQKENI. V shed 2 bases and J shed 7 bases, with 20 bases lying between them. The CDR3 is made up of 16 amino acids. The CDR3 DNA sequence: TGTGCCAGCTCACCAAAGAATGGTGGACAGTACGCTGGCTACACCTTC. Its protein is CASSPKNGGQYAGYTF.

This chain connects TRBV7-6 to TRBJ1-6, with D possibly matching TRBD1 (5 bases). The CDR3 length is 14 residues. Germline V gene sequence: CDR1 SGHVS, CDR2 FNYEAQ. V was shortened by 5 bases and J by 7 bases, with 12 bases between the two germline ends. In DNA, the CDR3 is TGTGCCAGCAGCCTCGGGACGGAAAATTCACCCCTCCACTTT. It encodes CASSLGTENSPLHF.

The V gene is TRBV4-3, the J gene TRBJ2-7; a possible D gene is TRBD1 (7 bases). This CDR3 spans 17 amino acids. The V gene's germline CDR1 is LGHNA and CDR2 YSLEER. V was trimmed by 0 bases and J by 3 bases, leaving 18 bases between them. In DNA, the CDR3 is TGCGCCAGCAGCCAAGATAGGGGGAGGACAGGCGTCTACGAGCAGTACTTC. This gives the protein CASSQDRGRTGVYEQYF.

The V and J genes are TRBV4-2 and TRBJ1-2; TRBD1 agrees at 7 bases. V shed 0 bases and J 2 bases; nucleotides not matched to a gene: 0. Germline V gene lookup returns CDR1 LGHNA and CDR2 YNFKEQ. This CDR3 has 14 residues. CDR3 protein: CASSQDRGNYGYTF. For the CDR3, the DNA is TGTGCCAGCAGCCAAGACAGGGGGAACTATGGCTACACCTTC.

This clone was found once. The V gene is TRBV15, the J gene TRBJ1-1; D perhaps matches TRBD1 (5 bases). CDR3 length equals 16 residues. The V end lost 5 bases, the J end lost 5 bases, and 21 bases lay between the germline ends. Per germline, CDR1 LNHNV and CDR2 YYDKDF (reference sequence). The CDR3 region has the DNA TGTGCCACCAGCTCTCCCCGGGTTCAGGGAGATACTGAAGCTTTCTTT. It is translated as CATSSPRVQGDTEAFF.